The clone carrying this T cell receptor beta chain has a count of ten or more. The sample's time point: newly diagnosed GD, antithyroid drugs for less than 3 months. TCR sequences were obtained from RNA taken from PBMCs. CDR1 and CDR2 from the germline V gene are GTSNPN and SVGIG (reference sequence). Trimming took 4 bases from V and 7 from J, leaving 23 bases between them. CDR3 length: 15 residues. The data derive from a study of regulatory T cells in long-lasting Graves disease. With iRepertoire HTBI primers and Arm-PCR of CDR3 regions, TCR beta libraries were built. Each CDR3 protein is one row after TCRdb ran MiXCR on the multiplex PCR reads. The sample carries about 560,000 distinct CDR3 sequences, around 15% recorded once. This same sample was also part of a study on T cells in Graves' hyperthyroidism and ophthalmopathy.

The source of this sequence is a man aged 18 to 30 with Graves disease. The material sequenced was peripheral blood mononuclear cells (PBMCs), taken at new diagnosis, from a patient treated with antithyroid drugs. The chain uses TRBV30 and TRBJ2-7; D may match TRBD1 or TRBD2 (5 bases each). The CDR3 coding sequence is TGTGCCTGGACCGCCCCCGGGACCACTAGGGGAGAGCAGTACTTC. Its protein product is CAWTAPGTTRGEQYF. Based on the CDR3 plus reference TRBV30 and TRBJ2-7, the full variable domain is SQTIHQWPATLVQPVGSPLSLECTVEGTSNPNLYWYRQAAGRGLQLLFYSVGIGQISSEVPQNLSASRPQDRQFILSSKKLLLSDSGFYLCAWTAPGTTRGEQYFGPGTRLTVT.